This T cell receptor beta chain emerged from a study of blood T cell repertoires in COVID-19. V lost 2 bases and J lost 3; bases outside the gene matches: 3. The germline CDR1 and CDR2 sequences are LGHNA and YSLEER. The CDR3 has 15 amino acids. Profiling relied on immunoSEQ multiplex PCR, and the TCRdb table lists in-frame clones only, not all of them. The table has over 95,000 clones, more than 80% seen once; the top ten hold 10%. The genes are TRBV4-3 and TRBJ2-3; 9 bases are a match to TRBD2. The specimen was peripheral blood. The receptor's source is a human donor in a cohort sampled during active COVID-19. CDR3 loop: CASSQLLAGTDTQYF. The CDR3 DNA reads as TGCGCCAGCAGCCAACTACTAGCGGGTACAGATACGCAGTATTTT.